These 23 T cell receptor beta chains were all obtained from the same sample, sequenced in a study of STAT5B mutations in CD4+ large granular lymphocyte leukemia. TCRdb's copy holds only in-frame clones and misses some; the assay was immunoSEQ multiplex PCR. Among about 48,000 clones, about three quarters were seen once, and the ten largest hold 1.5% to 1.7%. Source material: CD4+ T cells from blood buffy coats. The source of these receptors is a human donor in good health.

The V gene is TRBV4-1, the J gene TRBJ1-4; the D gene is possibly TRBD1 (6 bases). The V gene lost 1 base and the J gene lost 6 bases, with 15 bases spanning the gap. This CDR3 has 16 amino acids. Germline V gene lookup returns CDR1 MGHRA and CDR2 YSYEKL. CDR3 nucleotides: TGCGCCAGCAGCCAAGGGCCGACGGGGGCATATGAAAAACTGTTTTTT. As protein: CASSQGPTGAYEKLFF.

The V call is TRBV20-1, the J call TRBJ2-3, with D uncertain. Per germline, CDR1 DFQATT and CDR2 SNEGSKA (reference sequence). The germline V and J ends were trimmed by 8 bases and 3 bases, with 9 bases remaining between them. There are 11 residues in the CDR3. The CDR3 coding sequence is TGCAGTCTCTCAGTGACAGATACGCAGTATTTT. Amino acid sequence: CSLSVTDTQYF.

The chain joins TRBV7-8 to TRBJ1-4; TRBD1 agrees at 7 bases. In germline, CDR1 is SGHVS, CDR2 FQNEAQ. The CDR3 spans 15 residues. V lost 2 bases and J lost 5; bases outside the gene matches: 5. Written as DNA, the CDR3 is TGTGCCAGCAGCTTACGGACAGGCTACAATGAAAAACTGTTTTTT. Its protein product is CASSLRTGYNEKLFF.

This clone has only a few counts. CDR3 protein: CASCWGKNTGELFF. DNA for the CDR3: TGTGCCAGCTGTTGGGGAAAGAACACCGGGGAGCTGTTTTTT. This rearrangement joins TRBV9 to TRBJ2-2; unclear D gene. The CDR3 length is 14 residues. Trimming stripped 7 bases from V and 1 base from J, with 11 bases between. Germline V lookup: CDR1 SGDLS, CDR2 YYNGEE.

The chain has TRBV5-1 and TRBJ2-2, with a possible D match to TRBD1 (6 bases). Between the trimmed V and J ends, which lost 4 bases and 4 bases, there was a span of 11 bases. Germline CDR1 and CDR2: SGHRS and YFSETQ. The CDR3 loop spans 14 amino acids. For the CDR3, the DNA is TGCGCCAGCAGCCCACAGGGTTCCACCGGGGAGCTGTTTTTT. It codes for CASSPQGSTGELFF.

The chain employs TRBV7-9 and TRBJ2-3; unclear D gene. Germline V lookup: CDR1 SEHNR, CDR2 FQNEAQ (reference sequence). The V end was cut by 2 bases, the J end by 1 base, with 7 bases between. CDR3 length: 14 amino acids. CDR3 DNA sequence: TGTGCCAGCAGCTTAAGGACGGGCACAGATACGCAGTATTTT. Translated, it gives CASSLRTGTDTQYF. Looking up the rest from reference TRBV7-9 and TRBJ2-3 gives the full variable domain: DTGVSQNPRHKITKRGQNVTFRCDPISEHNRLYWYRQTLGQGPEFLTYFQNEAQLEKSRLLSDRFSAERPKGSFSTLEIQRTEQGDSAMYLCASSLRTGTDTQYFGPGTRLTVL.

This chain links TRBV29-1 with TRBJ2-5, with D possibly being TRBD2 (5 bases). This CDR3 comprises 15 residues. The germline CDR1 and CDR2 sequences are SQVTM and ANQGSEA. V lost 5 bases to trimming and J lost 7 bases, with 23 bases between them. CDR3 DNA sequence: TGCAGCGTTCCAAAGGATTACAGCGGCCTTGGGACCCAGTACTTC. As protein: CSVPKDYSGLGTQYF.

The chain links TRBV7-9 to TRBJ1-6, with TRBD1 as a possible D gene (5 bases). Per the germline V gene, CDR1 is SEHNR and CDR2 is FQNEAQ (reference sequence). The V end was cut by 1 base, the J end by 2 bases, with 12 bases between. There are 17 residues in the CDR3. DNA for the CDR3: TGTGCCAGCAGCTTAGGGGCGGACACAGCCTATAATTCACCCCTCCACTTT. Translation: CASSLGADTAYNSPLHF.

This chain connects TRBV6-6 to TRBJ1-5; D not certain. CDR3 length: 13 amino acids. CDR1 and CDR2 (germline): MNHNY, SVGAGI (reference sequence). Trimming removed 0 bases from V and 6 bases from J, with 6 bases in between. CDR3 bases: TGTGCCAGCAGTTACTCGAATGGTCAGCCCCAGCATTTT. This gives the protein CASSYSNGQPQHF.

This clone was detected only a few times. J is TRBJ1-1 and V is TRBV25-1; maybe TRBD1 (5 bases). This CDR3 is built from 12 residues. The V gene lost 7 bases and the J gene lost 5 bases, with 11 bases spanning the gap. Germline V gives CDR1 MGHDK, CDR2 SYGVNS. The CDR3 loop is CASTRDGTEAFF. The CDR3 region has the DNA TGTGCCAGCACCAGGGATGGAACTGAAGCTTTCTTT.

This chain uses TRBV18 with TRBJ2-7; TRBD2 might be the D (5 bases). Deletions cut 3 bases from V and 2 bases from J, with 11 bases between. The CDR3 loop spans 14 amino acids. Germline values: CDR1 KGHSH, CDR2 LQKENI. The CDR3, as DNA: TGTGCCAGCTCACCTCTAGCCGGAGCCTACGAGCAGTACTTC. Amino acids: CASSPLAGAYEQYF.

The chain combines TRBV5-1 with TRBJ1-2; D ambiguous. The ends were cut back, 0 bases at V and 2 bases at J, with 14 bases in the middle. CDR3 size: 16 residues. Germline CDR1 and CDR2: SGHRS and YFSETQ. CDR3 nucleotides: TGCGCCAGCAGCTTGGGCAAAACAGTGCTCAACTATGGCTACACCTTC. It specifies CASSLGKTVLNYGYTF.

The genes are TRBV19 and TRBJ2-2; TRBD1 might be the D (6 bases). The CDR3 covers 15 residues. Trimming stripped 7 bases from V and 0 bases from J, with 12 bases between. Germline CDR1 LNHDA, CDR2 SQIVND (reference sequence). CDR3 in amino acids: CASTEGHANTGELFF. In nucleotides, the CDR3 is TGTGCCAGTACTGAGGGACACGCGAACACCGGGGAGCTGTTTTTT.

The rearrangement joins TRBV5-1 to TRBJ1-1, with TRBD1 matching over 7 bases. Germline V gene data show CDR1 as SGHRS and CDR2 as YFSETQ. Trimming at V came to 4 bases and at J to 5 bases, leaving 8 bases not matched to a gene. The CDR3 is made up of 14 amino acids. This CDR3 reads CASSVTGKETEAFF. In DNA form, the CDR3 reads TGCGCCAGCAGCGTGACAGGGAAGGAAACTGAAGCTTTCTTT. Filled out from reference TRBV5-1 and TRBJ1-1, the complete variable domain reads KAGVTQTPRYLIKTRGQQVTLSCSPISGHRSVSWYQQTPGQGLQFLFEYFSETQRNKGNFPGRFSGRQFSNSRSEMNVSTLELGDSALYLCASSVTGKETEAFFGQGTRLTVV.

The CDR3, as DNA: TGTGCCAGCAGCCCCACTGGGGGGCGCGCAGATACGCAGTATTTT. As protein: CASSPTGGRADTQYF. The rearrangement joins TRBV7-2 to TRBJ2-3; D assignment may be TRBD1 or TRBD2 (6 bases each). Trimming took 5 bases from V and 4 from J, leaving 16 bases between them. Germline V gives CDR1 SGHTA, CDR2 FQGNSA. This CDR3 is built from 15 residues.

The gene calls are TRBV2 and TRBJ1-6, with D possibly being TRBD1 (5 bases). V was shortened by 6 bases and J by 9 bases, with 15 bases between the two germline ends. In germline, CDR1 is SNHLY, CDR2 FYNNEI. The CDR3 is 14 residues long. The CDR3 region has the DNA TGTGCCAGCAGAGTACAGGATTTCAGTTCACCCCTCCACTTT. Encoded protein: CASRVQDFSSPLHF. Using reference TRBV2 and TRBJ1-6 for the parts outside the CDR3, the full variable domain is EPEVTQTPSHQVTQMGQEVILRCVPISNHLYFYWYRQILGQKVEFLVSFYNNEISEKSEIFDDQFSVERPDGSNFTLKIRSTKLEDSAMYFCASRVQDFSSPLHFGNGTRLTVT.

This chain links TRBV14 with TRBJ1-2; no firm D call. V dropped 5 bases and J dropped 2 bases, with 12 bases sitting between them. This CDR3 is built from 14 residues. Germline CDR1 SGHDN, CDR2 FVKESK. The CDR3 sequence is CASSFQAVNYGYTF. In DNA form, the CDR3 reads TGTGCCAGCAGCTTCCAGGCAGTAAACTATGGCTACACCTTC.

The chain carries TRBV28 and TRBJ1-5, with D unclear. Per the germline V gene, CDR1 is MDHEN and CDR2 is SYDVKM. V was trimmed by 1 base and J by 7 bases, leaving 5 bases between them. This CDR3 contains 12 residues. The CDR3 spells CASSLLRQPQHF. CDR3 sequence (DNA): TGTGCCAGCAGTTTATTGCGGCAGCCCCAGCATTTT.

The chain is built from TRBV9 and TRBJ1-1; D remains unclear. This CDR3 comprises 13 residues. CDR1 SGDLS and CDR2 YYNGEE come from the germline V gene. V dropped 0 bases and J dropped 1 base, with 4 bases sitting between them. The CDR3 nucleotides read TGTGCCAGCAGCGTAGCCTCGAACACTGAAGCTTTCTTT. Residues: CASSVASNTEAFF.

The chain carries TRBV27 and TRBJ1-1; 10 bases are shared with TRBD1. The length of the CDR3 is 14 residues. V shed 6 bases and J 3 bases; nucleotides not matched to a gene: 4. Germline-derived CDR1 and CDR2 are MNHEY and SMNVEV (reference sequence). As DNA, the CDR3 is TGTGCCAGCAGGGGGACAGGGGCCGACACTGAAGCTTTCTTT. It codes for CASRGTGADTEAFF.

The DNA for the CDR3 is TGTGCCAGCAGTGCTTCGGGGATTTACGAGCAGTACGTC. Translating gives CASSASGIYEQYV. The rearrangement joins TRBV2 to TRBJ2-7, with a possible D match to TRBD2 (5 bases). The CDR3 covers 13 residues. V lost 4 bases and J 4 bases, leaving 11 bases between the germline ends. Germline CDR1 reads SNHLY; CDR2 reads FYNNEI.

DNA for the CDR3: TGTGCCAGCAGCTTGCCGGGGGCGGGGGCAACTAATGAAAAACTGTTTTTT. This gives the protein CASSLPGAGATNEKLFF. V and J are TRBV5-4 and TRBJ1-4; maybe TRBD1 (6 bases). The CDR3 is 17 amino acids. Trimming cost V 1 base and J 0 bases, with 13 bases left between them. Looked up from germline, CDR1 is SGHNT and CDR2 is YYREEE (reference sequence).

The rearrangement uses TRBV2 and TRBJ1-2; 8 bases map to TRBD1. This CDR3 spans 16 amino acids. Looked up from germline, CDR1 is SNHLY and CDR2 is FYNNEI. The J segment lost 5 bases and the V segment lost 2 bases, leaving 10 bases of the junction unmatched. DNA for the CDR3: TGTGCCAGCAGTGAATCTTGGGCAGGGGGCCGGTATGGCTACACCTTC. Translation: CASSESWAGGRYGYTF.